Listed below are T cell receptor beta chains from one sample, sequenced in a study of metastatic and nonmetastatic thyroid tumors. TCRdb re-analyzed the PCR reads through MiXCR. The sample holds tens of thousands of clones, approximately 18% seen once. Sequencing was carried out using blood. These receptors all stem from a male donor with papillary thyroid cancer or a benign thyroid nodule (not recorded which). Some clones in this sample may be carry-over from other donors' samples. Both conserved end residues are part of each CDR3. D genes are given only for firm matches. Clone size is not always given. Where it is, it says once, few, many or a class for expanded clones.

V gene	D gene	clone size	J gene	CDR3 protein	CDR3 DNA
TRBV6-5	NA	NA	TRBJ2-1	CASSSRCCGYNEQFF	TGTGCCAGCAGTTCCCGGTGTTGCGGATACAATGAGCAGTTCTTC
TRBV28	NA	many	TRBJ1-1	CASTLAGEGNTEAFF	TGTGCCAGCACACTTGCAGGGGAGGGGAACACTGAAGCTTTCTTT
TRBV7-9	NA	NA	TRBJ2-2	CASTLGQLNTGELFF	TGTGCCAGCACCCTGGGGCAGTTGAACACCGGGGAGCTGTTTTTT
TRBV7-2	TRBD2	NA	TRBJ2-5	CASSLFGPWEGKETQYF	TGTGCCAGCAGCTTATTTGGGCCGTGGGAGGGTAAAGAGACCCAGTACTTC
TRBV6-4	NA	many	TRBJ2-2	CASSDRGETGELFF	TGTGCCAGCAGTGACAGGGGTGAGACCGGGGAGCTGTTTTTT
TRBV6-4	NA	few	TRBJ2-7	CASSEDPGYEQYF	TGTGCCAGCAGCGAAGATCCGGGCTATGAGCAGTACTTC
TRBV6-1	TRBD1	few	TRBJ2-1	CASTLGGGPYNEQLF	TGTGCCAGCACTTTAGGGGGCGGGCCCTACAATGAGCAACTCTTC
TRBV15	NA	few	TRBJ2-7	CATSRDFWVRGEQYF	TGTGCCACCAGCAGAGATTTCTGGGTTAGAGGCGAGCAGTACTTC
TRBV20-1	NA	many	TRBJ1-6	CSARVDVGLDSAPLHF	TGCAGTGCTAGAGTGGACGTGGGACTTGATTCGGCACCCCTCCACTTT
TRBV3-1	TRBD1	many	TRBJ2-1	CASSHGTGVYNEQFF	TGTGCCAGCAGCCACGGGACAGGGGTCTACAATGAGCAGTTCTTC
TRBV9	NA	NA	TRBJ2-2	CASTGQANTGELFF	TGTGCCAGCACCGGGCAGGCGAACACCGGGGAGCTGTTTTTT
TRBV24-1	NA	many	TRBJ1-2	CATSDQNSNYGYTF	TGTGCCACCAGTGATCAGAATTCTAACTATGGCTACACCTTC
TRBV6-4	NA	few	TRBJ1-1	CASSDSSRGTGAFF	TGTGCCAGCAGTGACTCAAGCAGGGGAACTGGAGCTTTCTTT
TRBV6-4	NA	few	TRBJ2-1	CASSPNPSSYNEQFF	TGTGCCAGCAGTCCCAATCCTAGCTCCTACAATGAGCAGTTCTTC
TRBV19	TRBD2	medium-sized	TRBJ2-1	CASRSGGGNEQFF	TGTGCCAGTAGGAGCGGGGGGGGCAATGAGCAGTTCTTC
TRBV20-1	TRBD2	many	TRBJ2-3	CSAREGLALDTQYF	TGCAGTGCTAGAGAGGGACTAGCCTTGGATACGCAGTATTTT
TRBV4-1	NA	many	TRBJ1-3	CASSPTVSGNTIYF	TGCGCCAGCAGCCCAACGGTGTCTGGAAACACCATATATTTT
TRBV5-1	TRBD1	NA	TRBJ1-2	CASSLNRDRDYGYTF	TGCGCCAGCAGCCTCAACCGGGACAGGGACTATGGCTACACCTTC
TRBV10-3	NA	many	TRBJ2-5	CAISESYQGQETQYF	TGTGCCATCAGTGAGTCTTACCAGGGGCAAGAGACCCAGTACTTC
TRBV20-1	NA	many	TRBJ2-1	CSASGVWDEQFF	TGCAGTGCTAGCGGGGTTTGGGATGAGCAGTTCTTC
TRBV20-1	NA	many	TRBJ2-1	CSARDVGDEQFF	TGCAGTGCTAGGGACGTGGGGGATGAGCAGTTCTTC
TRBV6-1	NA	medium-sized	TRBJ2-1	CASSSTQDSYNEQFF	TGTGCCAGCAGTTCTACCCAAGACTCCTACAATGAGCAGTTCTTC
TRBV4-1	TRBD1	many	TRBJ2-2	CASSQDRGAGELFF	TGCGCCTCATCCCAGGACAGGGGGGCCGGGGAGCTGTTTTTT
TRBV4-1	TRBD1	many	TRBJ1-2	CASSQDPEQGWDGYTF	TGCGCCAGCAGCCAAGACCCGGAACAGGGGTGGGATGGCTACACCTTC
TRBV19	NA	many	TRBJ1-5	CASSPKRGGGGLGNQPQHF	TGTGCCAGTAGTCCGAAGCGGGGAGGGGGGGGCCTCGGCAATCAGCCCCAGCATTTT
TRBV4-2	TRBD1	many	TRBJ1-1	CASSQEGTGMNTEAFF	TGTGCCAGCAGCCAGGAAGGGACAGGGATGAACACTGAAGCTTTCTTT
TRBV18	NA	many	TRBJ1-3	CASSPERSGNTIYF	TGTGCCAGCTCACCAGAACGCTCTGGAAACACCATATATTTT
TRBV6-1	NA	many	TRBJ1-5	CASSELRTDQPQHF	TGTGCCAGCAGTGAATTGAGGACCGATCAGCCCCAGCATTTT
TRBV11-2	NA	many	TRBJ2-1	CASSLDAGTNEQFF	TGTGCCAGCAGCTTAGACGCCGGAACAAATGAGCAGTTCTTC
TRBV6-1	TRBD2	many	TRBJ2-7	CASMGRGAGEFEQYF	TGTGCCAGCATGGGCCGGGGAGCGGGAGAGTTCGAGCAGTACTTC
TRBV5-5	NA	many	TRBJ1-1	CASSSRGPNTEAFF	TGTGCCAGCAGCAGTCGGGGGCCGAACACTGAAGCTTTCTTT